What follows are 5 T cell receptor beta chains derived from one specimen sequenced in a study of beta chain features in type 1 diabetes (dated by TCRdb to the late 2010s). These TCRs' antigens remain unknown. The library came from the immunoSEQ multiplex PCR assay. All of the isolated RNA was reverse transcribed with the High Capacity cDNA Reverse Transcription Kit, so expressed TCRB transcripts were sequenced. TCRdb mirrors the immuneACCESS table, restricted to in-frame sequences. Some clones are absent from its copies; in checked studies, under half trace to an unresolved V gene, and the reason for the others is unknown. Within this sample are some 270,000 clones, with roughly a tenth of them counted one time only. The top ten clonotypes cover approximately 0.017% of the sample. Broad study findings and their caveats: Type 1 diabetes patients showed a moderate but significant shortening of TCRB CDR3 length in all four CD4+ subsets.

The specimen sequenced was naive CD4+ T cells from blood. Per the publication, the cell subset or site label means: true naive CD4+ T cells. The receptor set was obtained from a man aged 25 to 40 with type 1 diabetes.

V usage is TRBV30 and J usage is TRBJ2-2; D is perhaps TRBD1 (5 bases). V lost 3 bases to trimming and J lost 0 bases, with 8 bases between them. The germline CDR1 and CDR2 sequences are GTSNPN and SVGIG (reference sequence). The CDR3 length is 14 residues. The CDR3 DNA is TGTGCCTGGAGAAGGGGTCCGAACACCGGGGAGCTGTTTTTT. It is translated as CAWRRGPNTGELFF. Full variable domain (outside the CDR3, taken from reference TRBV30 and TRBJ2-2): SQTIHQWPATLVQPVGSPLSLECTVEGTSNPNLYWYRQAAGRGLQLLFYSVGIGQISSEVPQNLSASRPQDRQFILSSKKLLLSDSGFYLCAWRRGPNTGELFFGEGSRLTVL.

The chain has TRBV19 and TRBJ2-4; maybe TRBD2 (6 bases). There are 15 residues in the CDR3. Germline values: CDR1 LNHDA, CDR2 SQIVND (reference sequence). Trimming removed 3 bases from V and 8 bases from J, with 17 bases in between. This CDR3 is CASSIIMGGRDIQYF. The CDR3, as DNA: TGTGCCAGTAGTATCATTATGGGGGGACGAGACATTCAGTACTTC.

The chain is built from TRBV2 and TRBJ2-1; the D gene is possibly TRBD2 (5 bases). Trimming stripped 5 bases from V and 0 bases from J, with 11 bases between. Germline CDR1 and CDR2: SNHLY and FYNNEI. The CDR3 totals 15 residues. DNA for the CDR3: TGTGCCAGCAGTCCCCGTGGGAGCTCCTACAATGAGCAGTTCTTC. Its translation is CASSPRGSSYNEQFF.

The rearrangement uses TRBV5-4 and TRBJ2-1; perhaps TRBD1 as D (6 bases). Trimming pared 4 bases from V and 4 bases from J, leaving 12 bases between. The germline V gene has CDR1 SGHNT and CDR2 YYREEE (reference sequence). This CDR3 spans 14 amino acids. The CDR3 loop is CASSPLGGYNEQFF. CDR3 nucleotide sequence: TGTGCCAGCAGCCCTCTAGGGGGTTACAATGAGCAGTTCTTC.

This chain joins TRBV5-6 and TRBJ2-1; 7 nucleotides match TRBD1. CDR3 length: 15 amino acids. Germline V CDR1 and CDR2: SGHDT, YYEEEE. V lost 0 bases, J lost 4 bases, and 4 bases stayed unmatched. CDR3 nucleotide sequence: TGTGCCAGCAGCTTGGTGGGACAGACTTACAATGAGCAGTTCTTC. Residues: CASSLVGQTYNEQFF.